The next 24 T cell receptor beta chains were all read from a single sample in a study of T cell responses to AZD1222 COVID-19 vaccine. Repertoires were generated with immunoSEQ multiplex PCR, while TCRdb's copy carries only in-frame clones and drops some. Among about 130,000 clones listed, 88% were seen once. The sample in question was peripheral blood, obtained on day 0 of AZD1222 vaccination. The origin of the receptors is an adult in good health.

The CDR3 sequence: CASSQEKSGPEEKLFF. DNA of the CDR3: TGCGCCAGCAGCCAAGAAAAATCCGGCCCCGAGGAAAAACTGTTTTTT. This rearrangement joins TRBV4-1 to TRBJ1-4; D remains ambiguous. Trimming cost V 0 bases and J 8 bases, with 16 bases left between them. The CDR3 spans 16 residues. Germline CDR1 reads MGHRA; CDR2 reads YSYEKL.

V and J are TRBV29-1 and TRBJ1-1; 8 bases line up with TRBD1. CDR1 and CDR2 from the germline V gene are SQVTM and ANQGSEA. The junction had 12 bases not matched to a gene; V was cut back by 2 bases and J by 4 bases. The CDR3 contains 16 residues. The CDR3 spells CSVETGTSGGGTEAFF. The CDR3 nucleotides read TGCAGCGTTGAAACAGGTACCTCAGGGGGCGGCACTGAAGCTTTCTTT.

V is TRBV12-3 or TRBV12-4 and J is TRBJ2-1; D is uncertain. V was clipped by 3 bases and J by 9 bases, with 9 bases between them. The CDR3 extends over 12 amino acids. The CDR3 sequence is CASSLVGREQFF. CDR3 coding DNA: TGTGCCAGCAGTTTGGTTGGTCGTGAGCAGTTCTTC.

V and J are TRBV7-9 and TRBJ2-3, with TRBD1 identical over 9 bases. Looked up from germline, CDR1 is SEHNR and CDR2 is FQNEAQ (reference sequence). V lost 5 bases, J lost 4 bases, and 4 bases stayed unmatched. CDR3 length: 14 residues. The DNA for the CDR3 is TGTGCCAGCAGCGTTGGACAGGGGCCAGATACGCAGTATTTT. It codes for CASSVGQGPDTQYF.

V is TRBV3-1 (or the pseudogene TRBV3-2) and J is TRBJ1-2; D is ambiguous. This CDR3 has 14 residues. V shed 8 bases and J shed 3 bases, with 16 bases lying between them. Germline-derived CDR1 and CDR2 are LGHDT and YNNKEL (reference sequence). DNA of the CDR3: TGTGCCAGCTCGGCTCCTTCGGGGTACTATGGCTACACCTTC. It specifies CASSAPSGYYGYTF.

V and J are TRBV9 and TRBJ2-3; 9 bases are shared with TRBD1. Trimming took 4 bases from V and 5 from J; bases not matched to a gene: 8. The germline CDR1 and CDR2 sequences are SGDLS and YYNGEE. This CDR3 region has 15 residues. The CDR3 loop is CASSPRDRAVDTQYF. CDR3 nucleotide sequence: TGTGCCAGCAGCCCCCGGGACAGGGCCGTAGATACGCAGTATTTT.

This clone is labeled medium-sized. The chain links TRBV5-5 to TRBJ2-5, with D hard to call. The CDR3 runs to 13 residues. The ends were cut back, 6 bases at V and 5 bases at J, with 14 bases in the middle. Germline CDR1 reads SGHKS; CDR2 reads YYEKEE (reference sequence). Here the CDR3 reads CASTISLGETQYF. The CDR3 DNA reads as TGTGCCAGCACCATTTCCTTAGGGGAGACCCAGTACTTC.

Only one count was recorded for this clone. The chain is built from TRBV7-2 and TRBJ2-7, with a tentative D call TRBD2 (6 bases). Trimming left V 1 base short and J 0 bases short, with 16 bases between. The CDR3 has 17 amino acids. The V gene's germline CDR1 is SGHTA and CDR2 FQGNSA. CDR3 sequence (DNA): TGTGCCAGCAGCTTAGAGAAGAGCGGGCTGAGCTCCTACGAGCAGTACTTC. It yields the protein CASSLEKSGLSSYEQYF.

V gene TRBV5-1 combines with J gene TRBJ1-6, with 9 bases identical to TRBD1. Germline CDR1 is SGHRS and CDR2 is YFSETQ. J lost 0 bases, V lost 4 bases, and 11 bases had no gene match. The CDR3 consists of 19 residues. The CDR3 reads CASSKRTGERSSYNSPLHF. CDR3 nucleotide sequence: TGCGCCAGCAGCAAGCGGACAGGGGAAAGGAGCTCCTATAATTCACCCCTCCACTTT.

J is TRBJ2-3 and V is TRBV10-3; the D gene is possibly TRBD2 (6 bases). The V gene's germline CDR1 is ENHRY and CDR2 SYGVKD. The V end was cut by 2 bases, the J end by 6 bases, with 9 bases between. The CDR3 has 13 residues. CDR3 region: CAISETGEDTQYF. The CDR3 DNA reads TGTGCCATCAGTGAGACGGGAGAGGATACGCAGTATTTT.

The V and J genes are TRBV6-1 and TRBJ1-2; perhaps TRBD1 as D (6 bases). Germline values: CDR1 MNHNS, CDR2 SASEGT. The CDR3 extends over 16 amino acids. Between the trimmed V and J ends, which lost 0 bases and 2 bases, there was a span of 13 bases. The CDR3 is CASSEAGQIRNYGYTF. CDR3 DNA sequence: TGTGCCAGCAGTGAAGCTGGACAGATCAGAAACTATGGCTACACCTTC.

The genes are TRBV5-1 and TRBJ1-4; TRBD1 aligns across 9 bases. The CDR3 runs 15 residues. The V segment lost 4 bases and the J segment 7 bases; nucleotides outside the gene matches: 8. Per germline, CDR1 SGHRS and CDR2 YFSETQ. CDR3 loop: CASSPGGTGREKLFF. CDR3 bases: TGCGCCAGCAGCCCCGGCGGGACAGGGCGTGAAAAACTGTTTTTT.

V is TRBV3-1 (or the pseudogene TRBV3-2) and J is TRBJ2-4; tentatively, D is TRBD2 (5 bases). V gave up 3 bases and J gave up 6 bases, with 9 bases separating them. CDR3 length equals 13 residues. CDR1 is LGHDT, CDR2 YNNKEL, per germline (reference sequence). The CDR3 nucleotides are TGTGCCAGCAGCCACGAGGGCCGAAACATTCAGTACTTC. Translation gives CASSHEGRNIQYF.

The chain recombines TRBV20-1 with TRBJ2-7; no firm D call. The CDR3 consists of 12 residues. V dropped 3 bases and J dropped 3 bases, with 9 bases sitting between them. Germline lookup yields CDR1 DFQATT and CDR2 SNEGSKA (reference sequence). DNA for the CDR3: TGCAGTGCTAGTTTGACGGACTACGAGCAGTACTTC. This encodes CSASLTDYEQYF.

This clone was seen only a few times. The rearrangement links TRBV5-4 to TRBJ2-2, with D possibly TRBD1 on 5 matching bases. The CDR3 loop spans 14 amino acids. CDR1 is SGHNT, CDR2 YYREEE, per germline (reference sequence). V was clipped by 0 bases and J by 7 bases, with 10 bases between them. As DNA, the CDR3 is TGTGCCAGCAGCTTGGAGCAGGGTAACGGGGAGCTGTTTTTT. Translation: CASSLEQGNGELFF.

The genes are TRBV7-9 and TRBJ2-5; D not resolved. Per the germline V gene, CDR1 is SEHNR and CDR2 is FQNEAQ (reference sequence). Deletions cut 7 bases from V and 1 base from J, with 10 bases between. The CDR3 contains 13 residues. The CDR3 bases are TGTGCCAGCACCCCAAGCGTCCAAGAGACCCAGTACTTC. As protein: CASTPSVQETQYF.

The J gene is TRBJ2-5, the V gene TRBV6-5; 7 bases are shared with TRBD1. Germline assignment: CDR1 MNHEY and CDR2 SVGAGI. V shed 4 bases and J 5 bases; nucleotides not matched to a gene: 7. The CDR3 is 14 amino acids. Here the CDR3 DNA reads TGTGCCAGCAGTTCCCGGACAGGCGGCGAGACCCAGTACTTC. It codes for CASSSRTGGETQYF.

The gene calls are TRBV23-1 and TRBJ1-4, with TRBD1 matching 8 bases. TRBV23-1 is reported as an ORF; its role is uncertain. Trimming took 2 bases from V and 15 from J; bases not matched to a gene: 14. This CDR3 comprises 15 residues. The CDR3 region is CASSQKRTGPPILFF. CDR3 nucleotide sequence: TGCGCCAGCAGTCAAAAACGGACAGGGCCCCCAATATTGTTTTTT.

The chain links TRBV6-1 to TRBJ1-6; 9 bases are a match to TRBD1. The V and J ends lost 3 bases and 9 bases, in that order; junction bases with no gene match: 6. This CDR3 is 15 amino acids long. Germline V gene data show CDR1 as MNHNS and CDR2 as SASEGT. The CDR3 sequence is CASSEWGQGASPLHF. CDR3 nucleotide sequence: TGTGCCAGCAGTGAGTGGGGACAGGGCGCTTCACCCCTCCACTTT.

This clone was detected only once. This rearrangement joins TRBV28 to TRBJ2-7; the match to TRBD1 covers 10 bases. Trimming took 5 bases from V and 4 from J; bases not matched to a gene: 5. The CDR3 is made up of 14 amino acids. Germline-derived CDR1 and CDR2 are MDHEN and SYDVKM. In DNA form, the CDR3 reads TGTGCCAGCAGTCGGCCGGGACAGGGGTACGAGCAGTACTTC. Residues: CASSRPGQGYEQYF.

The CDR3, as DNA: TGTGCCAGCAGTGATCAGGGACAGATCAATCAGCCCCAGCATTTT. Translating gives CASSDQGQINQPQHF. This rearrangement joins TRBV2 to TRBJ1-5, with 7 positions matching TRBD1. Germline V gene sequence: CDR1 SNHLY, CDR2 FYNNEI. After removal of 3 bases from V and 3 bases from J, the junction contained 5 bases not matched to a gene. The CDR3 extends over 15 amino acids.

The chain recombines TRBV2 with TRBJ1-2; TRBD1 matches at 7 bases. The CDR3 has 11 amino acids. Germline CDR1 and CDR2: SNHLY and FYNNEI. J lost 7 bases, V lost 8 bases, and 4 bases had no gene match. CDR3 amino acids: CASGGQFGYTF. CDR3 nucleotide sequence: TGTGCCAGCGGGGGACAGTTTGGCTACACCTTC.

This clone was detected once. The V and J genes are TRBV9 and TRBJ2-2, with a possible D match to TRBD2 (5 bases). V was clipped by 5 bases and J by 7 bases, with 18 bases between them. The germline V gene encodes CDR1 SGDLS and CDR2 YYNGEE. The CDR3 covers 15 residues. For the CDR3, the DNA is TGTGCCAGCAGTAAAGACGGCCTAGCTAACGGGGAGCTGTTTTTT. Encoded protein: CASSKDGLANGELFF.

The chain links TRBV6-5 to TRBJ1-3, with a weak D call TRBD1 (6 bases). Germline assignment: CDR1 MNHEY and CDR2 SVGAGI. CDR3 length: 13 amino acids. The germline V and J ends were trimmed by 6 bases and 3 bases, with 9 bases remaining between them. CDR3 in DNA: TGTGCCAGCAGCCAGGGGTATGGAAACACCATATATTTT. This codes for CASSQGYGNTIYF.